This TCR beta chain stems from a study of human T cells and chemical hapten exposure. Study context: Patients had diphenylcyclopropenone applied to the scalp weekly throughout the approximately 26-week study.

Time point denoted: patch test 2, 6 weeks after DPC sensitization. As to treatment: therapeutic diphenylcyclopropenone sensitization with weekly scalp DPC. Individual cDNA molecules received unique molecular identifiers in the library. From the RACE reads, TCRdb called clonotypes with MiXCR, one entry per CDR3 protein. This sample has 25,000 to 30,000 distinct CDR3 sequences; over 9% occur once, and the top ten carry 5.5% to 7%. Sequencing was performed on whole blood, taken in connection with sensitization to the hapten diphenylcyclopropenone (DPC). The sequence derives from a man aged 25-45 years with alopecia areata. Some clones in this sample may be carry-over from other donors' samples.

Here the CDR3 DNA reads TGTGCCAGCAGCCCGGGACAGACAACCTACGAGCAGTACTTC. This encodes CASSPGQTTYEQYF. The chain joins TRBV3-1 to TRBJ2-7, with TRBD1 identical over 7 bases. Germline V gives CDR1 LGHDT, CDR2 YNNKEL (reference sequence). This CDR3 is 14 amino acids long. V shed 4 bases and J 2 bases; nucleotides not matched to a gene: 5.